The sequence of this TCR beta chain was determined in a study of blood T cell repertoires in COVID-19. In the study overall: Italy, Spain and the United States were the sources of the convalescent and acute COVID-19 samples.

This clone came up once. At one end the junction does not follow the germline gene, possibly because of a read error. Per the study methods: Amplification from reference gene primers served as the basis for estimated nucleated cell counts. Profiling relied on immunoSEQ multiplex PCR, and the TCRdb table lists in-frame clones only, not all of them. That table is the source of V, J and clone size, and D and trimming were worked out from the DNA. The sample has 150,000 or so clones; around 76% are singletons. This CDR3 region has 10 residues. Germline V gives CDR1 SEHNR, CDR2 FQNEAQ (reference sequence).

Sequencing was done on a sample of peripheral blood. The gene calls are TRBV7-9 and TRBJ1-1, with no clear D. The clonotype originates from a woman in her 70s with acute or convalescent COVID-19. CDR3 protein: CASSTTGVIF. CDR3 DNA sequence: TGTGCCAGCAGCACGACCGGGGTGATCTTT.